Listed here is a single TCR beta chain. Its antigen is still unknown. The record originates from a study of beta chain features in type 1 diabetes. Study-level findings and limits: There was a moderate but significant shortening of TCRB CDR3s in all four CD4+ subsets of Type 1 diabetes patients.

Heparinised blood was drawn once per donor, averaging around 120 mL. cDNA synthesis used the whole RNA isolate, giving expressed TCRB sequences. Only in-frame clones appear in the TCRdb table, and some are missing; sequencing was by immunoSEQ multiplex PCR. The repertoire consists of roughly 300,000 clones, with about 13% occurring once and the leading ten covering 0.015% to 0.02%. The CDR3 runs to 15 residues. Germline CDR1 and CDR2: LGHNA and YSLEER. The V end was cut by 0 bases, the J end by 3 bases, with 12 bases between. The rearrangement links TRBV4-3 to TRBJ2-7, with D possibly being TRBD1 (6 bases). What was sequenced was naive CD4+ T cells from blood. The sequence came from a man aged 25 to 40 with type 1 diabetes. The CDR3 coding sequence is TGCGCCAGCAGCCAAGATAGCCAGGGGAACTACGAGCAGTACTTC. It codes for CASSQDSQGNYEQYF.